This T cell receptor beta chain was sequenced during a study of metastatic and nonmetastatic thyroid tumors. Study outcomes and limitations: Significantly greater TCR beta diversity was reportedly found in malignant thyroid tumors than in benign nodules (in blood and tumor).

Relative to its sample, this clone is medium-sized. The antigen remains undetermined. Patients had received no treatment of any kind before thyroid surgery. Trimming shortened V by 2 bases and J by 4 bases, and 18 bases separated the two germline ends. The germline gives CDR1 SGHNT, CDR2 YENEEA. The CDR3 is made up of 17 amino acids. TCRdb re-analyzed the PCR reads through MiXCR. The sample lists around 23,000 clones; roughly 24% were seen once. What was sequenced was tumor tissue. The clonotype comes from a female donor with papillary thyroid cancer or a benign thyroid nodule (not recorded which). Some clones in this sample may be carry-over from other donors' samples. The rearrangement joins TRBV11-3 to TRBJ2-1; D is perhaps TRBD1 (6 bases). The CDR3: CASSLNKGVGLYNEQFF. CDR3 bases: TGTGCCAGCAGCTTAAATAAGGGGGTAGGACTTTACAATGAGCAGTTCTTC.